The rows below give T cell receptor beta chains drawn from one sample of a study of type 1 and type 2 diabetes patients. TCRdb re-derived calls from the multiplex PCR reads in MiXCR, one entry per CDR3 protein. Of about 250,000 distinct CDR3 sequences listed, 40% to 50% are singletons. The specimen sequenced was peripheral blood mononuclear cells (PBMCs). The receptors shown here come from a man between 18 and 35 years old with type 2 diabetes. Both conserved end residues are part of each CDR3. D genes are given only for firm matches. Clone size is stated in some rows and not others, as once, few, many or a class when expanded.

j_call d_call clone_size v_call cdr3_nt cdr3_aa
TRBJ2-7 - once TRBV28 TGTGCCAGCAGTTTCACAGGGACCTACGAGCAGTACTTC CASSFTGTYEQYF
TRBJ1-2 - - TRBV20-1 TGCAGTGCTAGAAGCGGCTTTGGGGGCTACACCTTC CSARSGFGGYTF
TRBJ1-1 TRBD1 - TRBV12-3/TRBV12-4 TGTGCCAGCAGTACCTTCGGGGACAGGGGTACGGGCATTGAAGCTTTCTTT CASSTFGDRGTGIEAFF
TRBJ1-1 - few TRBV5-1 TGCGCCAGCTTGACGAACACTGAAGCTTTCTTT CASLTNTEAFF
TRBJ1-5 - - TRBV28 TGTGCCAGCACTTTCACGTCGTTCAATCAGCCCCAGCATTTT CASTFTSFNQPQHF
TRBJ2-5 - few TRBV28 TGTGCCAGCAGCCCACCCCCGACTAGAGGAGAGACCCAGTACTTC CASSPPPTRGETQYF
TRBJ2-5 - - TRBV27 TGTGCCAGCAGTTTGGGCAGGCTCCAAGAGACCCAGTACTTC CASSLGRLQETQYF
TRBJ2-5 - - TRBV30 TGTGCCTCATCACAGGCCCTGCGAGAGACCCAGTACTTC CASSQALRETQYF
TRBJ1-1 TRBD1 - TRBV29-1 TGCAGCGTTGAGCGACAGGGGACCGAAGCTTTCTTT CSVERQGTEAFF
TRBJ1-1 - once TRBV15 TGTGCCACCAGTCAGTGGAACACTGAAGCTTTCTTT CATSQWNTEAFF
TRBJ2-1 TRBD2 - TRBV2 TGTGCCAGCAGGGGACCTCGAACGGGACTATCCTACAATGAGCAGTTCTTC CASRGPRTGLSYNEQFF
TRBJ2-7 - - TRBV7-2 TGTGCCAGCAGCGAAAACTCACTCCCATCGAGATACTACGAGCAGTACTTC CASSENSLPSRYYEQYF
TRBJ2-7 TRBD2 few TRBV13 TGTGCCAGCAGTCTAGCGGGAGGGTTCAACGAGCAGTACTTC CASSLAGGFNEQYF
TRBJ2-7 TRBD1 - TRBV7-3 TGTGCCTGGAATAGGGACAGCTCCTACGAGCAGTACTTC CAWNRDSSYEQYF